This T cell receptor beta chain appears in the sequencing data of a study of glioma-infiltrating T cells after dendritic cell vaccination. Whole-study context: Patients received three intradermal dendritic cell vaccine injections at biweekly intervals.

This table comes from immunoSEQ multiplex PCR, and its TCRdb copy is limited to in-frame clones, with some not included. Seen here are tens of thousands of clones, 85% observed once, and the top ten hold approximately 10%. A few counts support this clone. Its matching antigen is unknown. The germline V and J ends were trimmed by 6 bases and 7 bases, with 15 bases remaining between them. The CDR3 loop spans 13 amino acids. Germline CDR1 is MNHEY and CDR2 is SVGAGI. Study-wide points: Few patients contributed both blood and tumor specimens.

The chain recombines TRBV6-5 with TRBJ1-1, with a weak D call TRBD1 (6 bases). The receptor was derived from a human donor with glioblastoma. The sequencing used blood, collected before dendritic cell vaccination. CDR3 DNA sequence: TGTGCCAGCAGCCGACCCGCGACAGGTGAAGCTTTCTTT. It encodes CASSRPATGEAFF.